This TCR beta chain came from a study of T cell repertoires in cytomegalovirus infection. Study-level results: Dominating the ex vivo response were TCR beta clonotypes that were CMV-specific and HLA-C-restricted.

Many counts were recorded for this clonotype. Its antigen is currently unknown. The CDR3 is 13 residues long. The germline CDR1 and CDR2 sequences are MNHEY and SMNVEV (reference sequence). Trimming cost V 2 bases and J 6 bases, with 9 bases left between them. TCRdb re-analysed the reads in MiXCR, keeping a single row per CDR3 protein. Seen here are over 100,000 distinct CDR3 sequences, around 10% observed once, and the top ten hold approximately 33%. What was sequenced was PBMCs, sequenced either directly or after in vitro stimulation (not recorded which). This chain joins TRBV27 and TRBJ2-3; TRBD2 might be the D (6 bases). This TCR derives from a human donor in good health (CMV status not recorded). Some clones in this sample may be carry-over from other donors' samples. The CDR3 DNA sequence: TGTGCCAGCAGTTTACCCCTAGCGGATACGCAGTATTTT. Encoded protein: CASSLPLADTQYF.